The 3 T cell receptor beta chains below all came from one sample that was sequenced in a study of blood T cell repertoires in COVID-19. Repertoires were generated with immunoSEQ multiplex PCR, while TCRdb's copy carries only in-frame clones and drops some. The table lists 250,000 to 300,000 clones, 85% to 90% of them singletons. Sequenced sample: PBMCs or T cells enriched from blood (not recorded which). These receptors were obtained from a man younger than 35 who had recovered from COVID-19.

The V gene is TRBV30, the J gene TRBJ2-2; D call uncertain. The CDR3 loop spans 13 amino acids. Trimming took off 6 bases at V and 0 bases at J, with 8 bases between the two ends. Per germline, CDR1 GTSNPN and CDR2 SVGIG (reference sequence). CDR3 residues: CACLPPNTGELFF. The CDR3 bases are TGTGCCTGCCTTCCTCCGAACACCGGGGAGCTGTTTTTT.

CDR3 protein: CASSLAGPRTEGNTIYF. CDR3 bases: TGTGCCAGCAGTTTAGCCGGGCCGAGGACAGAAGGAAACACCATATATTTT. This chain connects TRBV27 to TRBJ1-3; D is possibly TRBD1 (6 bases). V was cut by 2 bases and J by 4 bases, with 18 bases left in between. The CDR3 totals 17 residues. Germline CDR1 reads MNHEY; CDR2 reads SMNVEV (reference sequence).

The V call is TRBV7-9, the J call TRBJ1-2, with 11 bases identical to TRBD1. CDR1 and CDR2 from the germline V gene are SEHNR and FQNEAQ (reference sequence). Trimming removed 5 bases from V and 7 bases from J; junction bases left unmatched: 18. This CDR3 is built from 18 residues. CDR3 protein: CASSALSGTGGDFSGYTF. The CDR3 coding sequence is TGTGCCAGCAGCGCGCTTTCCGGGACAGGGGGTGATTTCTCTGGCTACACCTTC.